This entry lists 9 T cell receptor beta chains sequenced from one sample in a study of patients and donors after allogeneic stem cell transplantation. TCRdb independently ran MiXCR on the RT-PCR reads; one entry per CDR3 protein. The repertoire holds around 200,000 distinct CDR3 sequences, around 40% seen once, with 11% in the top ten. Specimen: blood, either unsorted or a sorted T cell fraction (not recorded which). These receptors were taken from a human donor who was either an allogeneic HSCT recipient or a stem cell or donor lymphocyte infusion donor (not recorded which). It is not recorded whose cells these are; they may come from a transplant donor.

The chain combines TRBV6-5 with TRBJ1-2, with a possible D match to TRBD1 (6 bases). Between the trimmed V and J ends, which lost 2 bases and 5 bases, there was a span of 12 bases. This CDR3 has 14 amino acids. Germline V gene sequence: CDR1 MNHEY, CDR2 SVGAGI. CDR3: CASSYAGGYYGYTF. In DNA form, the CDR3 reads TGTGCCAGCAGTTACGCCGGGGGCTATTATGGCTACACCTTC.

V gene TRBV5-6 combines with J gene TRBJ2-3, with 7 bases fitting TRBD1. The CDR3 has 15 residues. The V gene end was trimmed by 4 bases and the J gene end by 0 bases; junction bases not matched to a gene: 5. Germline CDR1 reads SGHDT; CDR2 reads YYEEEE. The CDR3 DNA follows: TGTGCCAGCAGCCCTACGGGACAGAGCACAGATACGCAGTATTTT. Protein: CASSPTGQSTDTQYF.

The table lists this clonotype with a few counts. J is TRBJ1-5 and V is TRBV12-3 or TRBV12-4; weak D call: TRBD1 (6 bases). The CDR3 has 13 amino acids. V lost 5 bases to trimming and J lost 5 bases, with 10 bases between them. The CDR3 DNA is TGTGCCAGCAGTGCAGGGGCGTATCAGCCCCAGCATTTT. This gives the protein CASSAGAYQPQHF.

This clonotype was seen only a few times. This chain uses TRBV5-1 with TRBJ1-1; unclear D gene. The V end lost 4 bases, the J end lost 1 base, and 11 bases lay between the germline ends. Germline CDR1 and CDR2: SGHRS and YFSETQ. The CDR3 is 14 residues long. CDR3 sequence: CASSQRSWNTEAFF. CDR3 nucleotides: TGCGCCAGCAGCCAGCGCAGCTGGAACACTGAAGCTTTCTTT.

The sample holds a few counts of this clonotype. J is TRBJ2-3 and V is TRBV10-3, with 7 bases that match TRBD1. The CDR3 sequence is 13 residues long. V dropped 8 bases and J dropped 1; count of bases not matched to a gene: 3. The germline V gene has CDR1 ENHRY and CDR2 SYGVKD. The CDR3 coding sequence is TGTGCCATCGGAACAGGGGGCACAGATACGCAGTATTTT. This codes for CAIGTGGTDTQYF.

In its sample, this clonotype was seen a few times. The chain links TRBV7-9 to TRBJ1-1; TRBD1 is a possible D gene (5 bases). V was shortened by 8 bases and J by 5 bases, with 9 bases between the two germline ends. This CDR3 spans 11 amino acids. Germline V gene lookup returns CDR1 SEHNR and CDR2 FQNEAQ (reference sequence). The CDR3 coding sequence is TGTGCCAGCTTTGGGGGGACTGAAGCTTTCTTT. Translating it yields CASFGGTEAFF.

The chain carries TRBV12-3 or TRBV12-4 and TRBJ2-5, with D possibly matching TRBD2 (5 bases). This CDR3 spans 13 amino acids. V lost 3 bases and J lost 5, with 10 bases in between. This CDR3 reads CASSFGSVETQYF. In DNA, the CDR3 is TGTGCCAGCAGTTTTGGGAGCGTGGAGACCCAGTACTTC.

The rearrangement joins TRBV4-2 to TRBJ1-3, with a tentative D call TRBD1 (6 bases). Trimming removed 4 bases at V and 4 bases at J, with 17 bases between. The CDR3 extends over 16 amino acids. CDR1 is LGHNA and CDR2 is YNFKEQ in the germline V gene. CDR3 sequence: CASSLHRDGTGNTIYF. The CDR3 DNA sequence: TGTGCCAGCAGCCTGCACAGGGACGGGACAGGAAACACCATATATTTT.

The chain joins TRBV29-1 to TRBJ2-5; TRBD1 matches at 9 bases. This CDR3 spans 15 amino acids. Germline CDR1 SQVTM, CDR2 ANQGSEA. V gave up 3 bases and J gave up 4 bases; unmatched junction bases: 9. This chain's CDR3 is CSVDRQGVKRETQYF. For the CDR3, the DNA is TGCAGCGTTGACCGACAGGGGGTGAAGCGAGAGACCCAGTACTTC.